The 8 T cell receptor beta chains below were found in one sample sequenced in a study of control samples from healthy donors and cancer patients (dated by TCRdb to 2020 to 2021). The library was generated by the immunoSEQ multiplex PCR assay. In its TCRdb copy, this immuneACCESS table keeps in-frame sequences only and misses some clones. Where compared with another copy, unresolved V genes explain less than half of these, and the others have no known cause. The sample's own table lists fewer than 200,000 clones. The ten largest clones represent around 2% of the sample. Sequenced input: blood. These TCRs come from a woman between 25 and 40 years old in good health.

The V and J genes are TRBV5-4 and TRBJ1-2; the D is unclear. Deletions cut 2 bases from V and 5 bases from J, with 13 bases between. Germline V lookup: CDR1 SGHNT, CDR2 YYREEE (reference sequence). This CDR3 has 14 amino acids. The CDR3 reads CASSLPGRRYGYTF. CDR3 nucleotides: TGTGCCAGCAGCTTACCGGGTCGGCGTTATGGCTACACCTTC.

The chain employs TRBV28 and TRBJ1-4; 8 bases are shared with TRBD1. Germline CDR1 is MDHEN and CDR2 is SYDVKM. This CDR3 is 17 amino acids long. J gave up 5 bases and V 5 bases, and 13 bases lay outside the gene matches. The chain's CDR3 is CASSPLGTGRANEKLFF. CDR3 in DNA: TGTGCCAGCAGTCCCCTGGGGACAGGAAGAGCCAATGAAAAACTGTTTTTT. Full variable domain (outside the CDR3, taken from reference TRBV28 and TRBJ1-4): DVKVTQSSRYLVKRTGEKVFLECVQDMDHENMFWYRQDPGLGLRLIYFSYDVKMKEKGDIPEGYSVSREKKERFSLILESASTNQTSMYLCASSPLGTGRANEKLFFGSGTQLSVL.

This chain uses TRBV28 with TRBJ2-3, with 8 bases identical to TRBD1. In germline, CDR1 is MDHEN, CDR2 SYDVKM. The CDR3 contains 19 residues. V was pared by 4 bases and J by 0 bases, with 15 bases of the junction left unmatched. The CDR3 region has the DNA TGTGCCAGCAGTTCAAACGCCCCGGACAGGGACAGTAGCACAGATACGCAGTATTTT. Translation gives CASSSNAPDRDSSTDTQYF.

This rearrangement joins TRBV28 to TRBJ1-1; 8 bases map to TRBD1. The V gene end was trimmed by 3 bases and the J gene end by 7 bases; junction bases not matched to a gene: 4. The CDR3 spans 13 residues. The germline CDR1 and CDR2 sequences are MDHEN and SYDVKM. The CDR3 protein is CASSLYRGIEAFF. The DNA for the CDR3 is TGTGCCAGCAGTTTGTACAGGGGGATTGAAGCTTTCTTT.

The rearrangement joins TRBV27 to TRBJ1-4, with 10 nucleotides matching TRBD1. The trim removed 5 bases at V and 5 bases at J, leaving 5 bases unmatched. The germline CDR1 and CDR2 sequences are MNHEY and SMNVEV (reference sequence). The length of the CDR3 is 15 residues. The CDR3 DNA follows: TGTGCCAGCAGTGTGCGGACAGGGGGGAATGAAAAACTGTTTTTT. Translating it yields CASSVRTGGNEKLFF.

CDR3 sequence (DNA): TGTGCCAGCAGCTTTAATTCACCCCTCCACTTT. Translated, it gives CASSFNSPLHF. V and J are TRBV7-2 and TRBJ1-6; D ambiguous. V was shortened by 3 bases and J by 6 bases, with 0 bases between the two germline ends. The germline V gene encodes CDR1 SGHTA and CDR2 FQGNSA. The CDR3 runs 11 residues.

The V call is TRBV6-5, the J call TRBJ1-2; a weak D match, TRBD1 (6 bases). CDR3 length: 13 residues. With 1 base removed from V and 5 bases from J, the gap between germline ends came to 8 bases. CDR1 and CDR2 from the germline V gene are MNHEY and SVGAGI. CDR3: CASSYLQGYGYTF. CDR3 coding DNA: TGTGCCAGCAGTTACTTGCAGGGGTATGGCTACACCTTC.

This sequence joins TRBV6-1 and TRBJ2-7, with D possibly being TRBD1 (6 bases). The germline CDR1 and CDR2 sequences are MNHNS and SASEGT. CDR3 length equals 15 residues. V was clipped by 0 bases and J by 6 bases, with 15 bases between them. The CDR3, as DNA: TGTGCCAGCAGTGAAGCGGAACAGGGAAGGGGCGAGCAGTACTTC. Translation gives CASSEAEQGRGEQYF.